This T cell receptor beta chain was obtained from a study of control samples from healthy donors and cancer patients. Assay used: immunoSEQ multiplex PCR; TCRdb lists only in-frame clones, some missing. The sample has about 130,000 clones, around 90% seen once; the top ten hold about 2.6%. V was shortened by 3 bases and J by 6 bases, with 12 bases between the two germline ends. The CDR3 length is 13 residues. This receptor was taken from a man between 18 and 29 years old in good health. This chain links TRBV12-3 or TRBV12-4 with TRBJ2-7, with D perhaps matching TRBD1 or TRBD2 (6 bases each). The source material was blood. This CDR3 reads CASSLVRGGEQYV. CDR3 DNA sequence: TGTGCCAGCAGTTTGGTCAGGGGAGGCGAGCAGTACGTC.